This T cell receptor (beta chain) was captured by sequencing in a study of PD-1 blockade in classical Hodgkin lymphoma. Notes on the study in general: With CD4+ cells, TCR diversity rose significantly by C4D1, but not with CD8+ cells.

All patients relapsed after autologous stem cell transplantation, and brentuximab vedotin exposure varied. Sequenced by immunoSEQ multiplex PCR; TCRdb stores in-frame clones only, minus some. The sample has some 41,000 clones; almost 90% are singletons. The ends lost 8 bases at V and 5 bases at J; junction bases unmatched: 4. Per the germline V gene, CDR1 is GTSNPN and CDR2 is SVGIG (reference sequence). The CDR3 has 12 amino acids. There are a few counts of this clone. Its antigen is undetermined. Source: peripheral blood mononuclear cells (PBMCs), taken before the second cycle of nivolumab. This receptor was taken from a human donor with classical Hodgkin lymphoma. V and J are TRBV30 and TRBJ2-7; TRBD1 matches at 12 bases. CDR3 sequence: CAAGQGAHEQYF. The CDR3 nucleotides read TGTGCCGCGGGACAGGGGGCCCACGAGCAGTACTTC.